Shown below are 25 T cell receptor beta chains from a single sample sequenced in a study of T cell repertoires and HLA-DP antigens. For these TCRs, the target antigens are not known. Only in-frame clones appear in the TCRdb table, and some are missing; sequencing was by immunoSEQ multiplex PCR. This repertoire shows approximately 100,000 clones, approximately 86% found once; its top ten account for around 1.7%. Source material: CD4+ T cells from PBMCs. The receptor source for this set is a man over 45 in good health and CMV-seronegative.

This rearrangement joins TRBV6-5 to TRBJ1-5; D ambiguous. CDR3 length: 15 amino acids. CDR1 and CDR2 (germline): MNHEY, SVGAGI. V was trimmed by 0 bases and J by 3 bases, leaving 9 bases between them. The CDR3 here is CASSYSRVSNQPQHF. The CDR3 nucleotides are TGTGCCAGCAGTTACTCGAGGGTGTCCAATCAGCCCCAGCATTTT.

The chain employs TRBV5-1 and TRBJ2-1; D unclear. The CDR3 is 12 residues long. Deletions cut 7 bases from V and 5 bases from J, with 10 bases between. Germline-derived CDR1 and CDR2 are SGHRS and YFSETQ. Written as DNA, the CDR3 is TGCGCCAGCCAAAAGGAGAACAATGAGCAGTTCTTC. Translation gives CASQKENNEQFF.

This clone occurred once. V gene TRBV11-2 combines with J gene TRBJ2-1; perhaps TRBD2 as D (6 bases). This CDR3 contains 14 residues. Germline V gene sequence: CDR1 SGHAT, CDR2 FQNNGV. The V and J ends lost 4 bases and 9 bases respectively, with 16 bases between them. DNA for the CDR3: TGTGCCAGCAGCTCGGGAGTCCCGGCGGGTGAGCAGTTCTTC. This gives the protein CASSSGVPAGEQFF. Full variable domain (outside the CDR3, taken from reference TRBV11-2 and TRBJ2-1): EAGVAQSPRYKIIEKRQSVAFWCNPISGHATLYWYQQILGQGPKLLIQFQNNGVVDDSQLPKDRFSAERLKGVDSTLKIQPAKLEDSAVYLCASSSGVPAGEQFFGPGTRLTVL.

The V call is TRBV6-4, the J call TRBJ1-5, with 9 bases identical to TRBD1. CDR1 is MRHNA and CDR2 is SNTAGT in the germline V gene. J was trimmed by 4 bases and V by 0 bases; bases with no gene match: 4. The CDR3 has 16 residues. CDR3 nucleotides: TGTGCCAGCAGTGACTCTCGGACAGGGGTTAATCAGCCCCAGCATTTT. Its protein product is CASSDSRTGVNQPQHF.

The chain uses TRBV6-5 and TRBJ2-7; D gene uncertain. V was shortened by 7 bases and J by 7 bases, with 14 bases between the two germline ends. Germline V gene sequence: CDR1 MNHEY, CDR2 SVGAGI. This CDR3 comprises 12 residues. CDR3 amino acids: CASKGVSLEQYF. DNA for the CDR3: TGTGCCAGCAAGGGCGTATCTCTTGAGCAGTACTTC.

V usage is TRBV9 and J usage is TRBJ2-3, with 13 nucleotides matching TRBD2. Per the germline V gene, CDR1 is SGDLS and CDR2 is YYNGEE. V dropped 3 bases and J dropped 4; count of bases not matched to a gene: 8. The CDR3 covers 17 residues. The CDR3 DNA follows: TGTGCCAGCAGCGCTACCTCCACTAGCGGGAGGGCAGATACGCAGTATTTT. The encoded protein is CASSATSTSGRADTQYF.

The CDR3 DNA follows: TGTGCCAGCAGCTTAGAGGGCAGGGCCAAAAACATTCAGTACTTC. It specifies CASSLEGRAKNIQYF. J is TRBJ2-4 and V is TRBV7-2; D not resolved. Trimming left V 1 base short and J 1 base short, with 8 bases between. This CDR3 is built from 15 residues. CDR1 and CDR2 (germline): SGHTA, FQGNSA.

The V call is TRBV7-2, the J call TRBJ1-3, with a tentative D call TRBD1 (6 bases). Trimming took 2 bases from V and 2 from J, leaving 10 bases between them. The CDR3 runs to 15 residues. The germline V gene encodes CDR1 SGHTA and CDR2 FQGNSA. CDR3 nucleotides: TGTGCCAGCAGCTTATGGGGGGCGGCTGGAAACACCATATATTTT. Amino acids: CASSLWGAAGNTIYF.

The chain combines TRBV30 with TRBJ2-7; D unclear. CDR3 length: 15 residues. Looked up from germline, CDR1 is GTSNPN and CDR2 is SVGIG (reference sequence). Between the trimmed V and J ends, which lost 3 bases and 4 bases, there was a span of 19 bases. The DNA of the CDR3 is TGTGCCTGGAGGGCTTGGACGGACCTTCGGTACGAGCAGTACTTC. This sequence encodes CAWRAWTDLRYEQYF.

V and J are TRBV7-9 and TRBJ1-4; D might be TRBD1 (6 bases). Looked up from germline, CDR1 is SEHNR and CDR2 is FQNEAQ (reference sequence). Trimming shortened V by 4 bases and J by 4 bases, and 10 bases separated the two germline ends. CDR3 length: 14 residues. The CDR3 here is CASSSDRFNEKLFF. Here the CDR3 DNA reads TGTGCCAGCAGCTCGGACAGATTTAATGAAAAACTGTTTTTT.

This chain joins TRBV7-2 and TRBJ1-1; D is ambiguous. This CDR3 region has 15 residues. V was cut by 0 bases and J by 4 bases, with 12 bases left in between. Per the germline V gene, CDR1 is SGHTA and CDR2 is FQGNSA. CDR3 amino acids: CASSLAPAAGTEAFF. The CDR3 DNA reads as TGTGCCAGCAGCTTAGCCCCTGCAGCCGGCACTGAAGCTTTCTTT.

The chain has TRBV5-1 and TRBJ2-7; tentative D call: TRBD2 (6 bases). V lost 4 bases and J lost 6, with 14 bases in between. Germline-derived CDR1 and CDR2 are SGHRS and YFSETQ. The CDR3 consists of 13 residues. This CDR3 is CASSLGTVSEQYF. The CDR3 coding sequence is TGCGCCAGCAGCCTTGGGACTGTCTCCGAGCAGTACTTC.

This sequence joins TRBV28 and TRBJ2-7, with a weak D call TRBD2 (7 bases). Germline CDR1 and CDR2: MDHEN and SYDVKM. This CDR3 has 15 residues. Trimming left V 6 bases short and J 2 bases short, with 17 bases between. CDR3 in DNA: TGTGCCAGCAGAACCATAGGGGGGGGAACCTACGAGCAGTACTTC. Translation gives CASRTIGGGTYEQYF.

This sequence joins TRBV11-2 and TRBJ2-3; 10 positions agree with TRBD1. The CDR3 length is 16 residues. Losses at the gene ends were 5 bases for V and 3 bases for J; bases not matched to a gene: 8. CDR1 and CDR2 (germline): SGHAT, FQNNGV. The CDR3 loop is CASSLRTGGGTDTQYF. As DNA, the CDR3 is TGTGCCAGCAGCCTCCGGACAGGGGGTGGGACAGATACGCAGTATTTT.

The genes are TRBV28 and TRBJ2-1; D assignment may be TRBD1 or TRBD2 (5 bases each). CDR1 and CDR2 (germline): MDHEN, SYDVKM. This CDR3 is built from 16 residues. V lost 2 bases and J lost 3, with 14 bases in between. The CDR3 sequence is CASSLGGTRHYNEQFF. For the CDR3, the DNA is TGTGCCAGCAGTTTAGGGGGTACCCGACACTACAATGAGCAGTTCTTC.

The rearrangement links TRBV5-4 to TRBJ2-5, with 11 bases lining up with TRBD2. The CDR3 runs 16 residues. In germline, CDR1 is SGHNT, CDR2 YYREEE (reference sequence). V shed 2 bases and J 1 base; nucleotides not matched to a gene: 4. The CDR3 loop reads CASSLGLAGPQETQYF. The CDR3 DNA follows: TGTGCCAGCAGCTTAGGACTAGCGGGCCCCCAAGAGACCCAGTACTTC.

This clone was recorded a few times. CDR3 sequence reads: CSAGRQGQPNTEAFF. The CDR3 DNA reads as TGCAGCGCTGGCCGGCAGGGACAGCCGAACACTGAAGCTTTCTTT. The chain has TRBV29-1 and TRBJ1-1; 7 positions match TRBD1. The V gene end was trimmed by 7 bases and the J gene end by 1 base; junction bases not matched to a gene: 12. The CDR3 has 15 amino acids. The V gene's germline CDR1 is SQVTM and CDR2 ANQGSEA.

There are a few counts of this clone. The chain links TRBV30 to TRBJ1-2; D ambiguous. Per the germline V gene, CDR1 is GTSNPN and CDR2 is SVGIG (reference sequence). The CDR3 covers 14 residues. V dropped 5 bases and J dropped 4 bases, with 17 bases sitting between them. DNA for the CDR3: TGTGCCTGGGAGCACCCAGATCGGGTCTATGGCTACACCTTC. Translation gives CAWEHPDRVYGYTF.

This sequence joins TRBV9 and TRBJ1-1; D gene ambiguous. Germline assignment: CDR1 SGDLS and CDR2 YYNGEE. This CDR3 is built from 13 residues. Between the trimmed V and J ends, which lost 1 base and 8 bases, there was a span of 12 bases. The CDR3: CASSVMVGSEAFF. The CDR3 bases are TGTGCCAGCAGCGTAATGGTGGGGTCGGAAGCTTTCTTT.

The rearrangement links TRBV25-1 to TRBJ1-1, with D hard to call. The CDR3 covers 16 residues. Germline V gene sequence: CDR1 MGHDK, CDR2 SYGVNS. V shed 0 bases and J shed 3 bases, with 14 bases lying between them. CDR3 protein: CASSEYSHSADTEAFF. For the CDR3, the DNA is TGTGCCAGCAGTGAATATTCCCACAGTGCCGACACTGAAGCTTTCTTT.

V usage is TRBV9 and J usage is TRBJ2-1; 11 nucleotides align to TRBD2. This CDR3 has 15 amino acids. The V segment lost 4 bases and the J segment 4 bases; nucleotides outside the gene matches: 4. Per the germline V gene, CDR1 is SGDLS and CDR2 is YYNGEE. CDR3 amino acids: CASSPGTSGYNEQFF. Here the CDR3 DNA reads TGTGCCAGCAGCCCAGGGACTAGCGGTTACAATGAGCAGTTCTTC.

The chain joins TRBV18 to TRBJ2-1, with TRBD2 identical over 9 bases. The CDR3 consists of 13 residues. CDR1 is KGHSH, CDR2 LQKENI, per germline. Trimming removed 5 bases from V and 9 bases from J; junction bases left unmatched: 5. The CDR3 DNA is TGTGCCAGCTCAGTTAAAGCGGGAGGTGAGCAGTTCTTC. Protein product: CASSVKAGGEQFF.

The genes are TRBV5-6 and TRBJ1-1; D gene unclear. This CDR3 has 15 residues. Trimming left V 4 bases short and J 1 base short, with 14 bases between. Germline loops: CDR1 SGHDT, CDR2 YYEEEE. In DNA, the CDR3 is TGTGCCAGCAGCCCTCCCCCCCGGTCGAACACTGAAGCTTTCTTT. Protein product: CASSPPPRSNTEAFF.

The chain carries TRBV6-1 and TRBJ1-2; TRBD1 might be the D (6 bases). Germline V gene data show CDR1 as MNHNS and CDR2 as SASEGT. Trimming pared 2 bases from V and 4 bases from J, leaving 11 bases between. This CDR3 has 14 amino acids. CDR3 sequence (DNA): TGTGCCAGCAGTGAACCCAGGGGTTCCTATGGCTACACCTTC. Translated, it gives CASSEPRGSYGYTF.

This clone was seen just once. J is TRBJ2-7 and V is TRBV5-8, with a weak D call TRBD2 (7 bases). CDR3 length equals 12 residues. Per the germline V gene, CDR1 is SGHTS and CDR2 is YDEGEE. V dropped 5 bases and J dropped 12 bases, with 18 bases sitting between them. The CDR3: CASRAEGGVWYF. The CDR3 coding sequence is TGTGCCAGCAGGGCAGAAGGGGGGGTTTGGTACTTC. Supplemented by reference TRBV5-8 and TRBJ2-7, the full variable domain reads EAGVTQSPTHLIKTRGQQATLRCSPISGHTSVYWYQQALGLGLQFLLWYDEGEERNRGNFPPRFSGRQFPNYSSELNVNALELEDSALYLCASRAEGGVWYFGPGTRLTVT.